Following are 4 T cell receptor beta chains from one sample sequenced in a study of blood T cell repertoires in COVID-19. The protocol was immunoSEQ multiplex PCR, while the TCRdb copy is restricted to in-frame clones and leaves out a portion. The sample holds fewer than 120,000 clones, over 65% seen once. The sample was peripheral blood. The receptor set was obtained from an elderly woman with acute or convalescent COVID-19.

V and J are TRBV30 and TRBJ1-5; D not resolved. The CDR3 contains 13 residues. Per germline, CDR1 GTSNPN and CDR2 SVGIG (reference sequence). V lost 3 bases and J lost 0, with 6 bases in between. Here the CDR3 DNA reads TGTGCCTGGAGCGGAGATAGCAATCAGCCCCAGCATTTT. It codes for CAWSGDSNQPQHF.

V is TRBV4-1 and J is TRBJ2-2; 14 bases are a match to TRBD2. After removal of 1 base from V and 6 bases from J, the junction contained 4 bases not matched to a gene. This CDR3 is 17 amino acids long. Germline V gives CDR1 MGHRA, CDR2 YSYEKL. The CDR3 here is CASSQAPTSGGAGELFF. CDR3 coding DNA: TGCGCCAGCAGCCAAGCTCCGACTAGCGGGGGGGCCGGGGAGCTGTTTTTT.

This clone was recorded only once. The chain recombines TRBV5-1 with TRBJ2-4; D is unresolved. The germline V and J ends were trimmed by 2 bases and 0 bases, with 6 bases remaining between them. The germline V gene encodes CDR1 SGHRS and CDR2 YFSETQ. This CDR3 spans 14 amino acids. As DNA, the CDR3 is TGCGCCAGCAGCTTAAGCGCAGCCAAAAACATTCAGTACTTC. It yields the protein CASSLSAAKNIQYF.

This rearrangement joins TRBV7-3 to TRBJ1-2, with TRBD1 matching 8 bases. CDR3 size: 14 residues. Germline CDR1 is SGHTA and CDR2 is FQGTGA. Trimming took 0 bases from V and 5 from J; bases not matched to a gene: 2. The CDR3 coding sequence is TGTGCCAGCAGCTTAACCACAGGGGGGTATGGCTACACCTTC. Translated, it gives CASSLTTGGYGYTF.